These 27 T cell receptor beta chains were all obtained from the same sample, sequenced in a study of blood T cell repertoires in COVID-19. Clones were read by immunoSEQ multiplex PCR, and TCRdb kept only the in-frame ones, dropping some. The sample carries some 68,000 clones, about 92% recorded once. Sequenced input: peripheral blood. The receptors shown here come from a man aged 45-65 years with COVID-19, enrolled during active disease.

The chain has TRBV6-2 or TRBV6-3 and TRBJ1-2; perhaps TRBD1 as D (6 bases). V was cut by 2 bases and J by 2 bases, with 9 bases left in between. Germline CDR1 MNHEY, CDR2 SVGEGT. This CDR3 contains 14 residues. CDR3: CASSYRTANYGYTF. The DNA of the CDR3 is TGTGCCAGCAGTTACCGGACAGCCAACTATGGCTACACCTTC.

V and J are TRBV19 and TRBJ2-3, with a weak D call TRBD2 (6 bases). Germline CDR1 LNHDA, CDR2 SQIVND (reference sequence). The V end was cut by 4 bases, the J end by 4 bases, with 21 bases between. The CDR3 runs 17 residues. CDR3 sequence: CASSTSWDHGGSDTQYF. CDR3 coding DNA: TGTGCCAGTAGTACCTCCTGGGACCATGGGGGGTCAGATACGCAGTATTTT.

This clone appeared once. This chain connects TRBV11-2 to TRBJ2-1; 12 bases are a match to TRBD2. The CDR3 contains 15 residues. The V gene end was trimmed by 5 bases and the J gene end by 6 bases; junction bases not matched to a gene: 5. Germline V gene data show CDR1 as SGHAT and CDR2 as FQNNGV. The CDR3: CASSTRTSGINEQFF. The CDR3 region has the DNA TGTGCCAGCAGCACGAGGACTAGCGGGATCAATGAGCAGTTCTTC.

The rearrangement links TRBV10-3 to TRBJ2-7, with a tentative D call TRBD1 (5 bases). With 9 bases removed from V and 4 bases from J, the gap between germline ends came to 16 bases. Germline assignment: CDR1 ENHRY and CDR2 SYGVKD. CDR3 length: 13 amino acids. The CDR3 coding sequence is TGTGCCATTCGAGCAGGGCTCGGGTACGAGCAGTACTTC. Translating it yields CAIRAGLGYEQYF.

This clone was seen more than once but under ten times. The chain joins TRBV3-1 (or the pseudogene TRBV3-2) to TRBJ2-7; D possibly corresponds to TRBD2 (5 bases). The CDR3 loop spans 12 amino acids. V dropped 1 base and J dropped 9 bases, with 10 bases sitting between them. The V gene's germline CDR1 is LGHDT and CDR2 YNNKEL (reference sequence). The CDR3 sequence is CASSQGVSGQYF. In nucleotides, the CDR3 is TGTGCCAGCAGCCAAGGAGTGAGCGGGCAGTACTTC.

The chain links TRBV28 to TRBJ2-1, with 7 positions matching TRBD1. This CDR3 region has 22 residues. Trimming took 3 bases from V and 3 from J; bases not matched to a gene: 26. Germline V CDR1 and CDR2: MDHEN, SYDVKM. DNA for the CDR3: TGTGCCAGCAGTTTCCCAACGGCCAGGGGGTCTGGTTCAGGATGGCACTACAATGAGCAGTTCTTC. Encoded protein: CASSFPTARGSGSGWHYNEQFF.

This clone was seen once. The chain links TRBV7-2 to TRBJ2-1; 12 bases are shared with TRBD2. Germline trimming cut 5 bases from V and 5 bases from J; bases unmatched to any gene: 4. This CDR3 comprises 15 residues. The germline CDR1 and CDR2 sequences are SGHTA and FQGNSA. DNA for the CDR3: TGTGCCAGCAGCCCTAGCGGGAGGGGGGACAATGAGCAGTTCTTC. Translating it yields CASSPSGRGDNEQFF.

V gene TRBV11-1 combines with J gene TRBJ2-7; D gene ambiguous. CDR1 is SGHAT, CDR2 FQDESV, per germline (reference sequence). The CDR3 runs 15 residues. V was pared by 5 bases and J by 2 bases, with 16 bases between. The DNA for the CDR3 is TGTGCCAGCAGCCTCATCCCAGGATTAACCTACGAGCAGTACTTC. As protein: CASSLIPGLTYEQYF. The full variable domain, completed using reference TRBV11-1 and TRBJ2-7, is EAEVAQSPRYKITEKSQAVAFWCDPISGHATLYWYRQILGQGPELLVQFQDESVVDDSQLPKDRFSAERLKGVDSTLKIQPAELGDSAMYLCASSLIPGLTYEQYFGPGTRLTVT.

CDR3 in DNA: TGCGCCAGCAGCTCGCTAGGGACAGGGGACGAGCAGTACTTC. This encodes CASSSLGTGDEQYF. The chain carries TRBV5-1 and TRBJ2-7; TRBD1 matches 10 bases. The V and J ends lost 3 bases and 5 bases, in that order; junction bases with no gene match: 5. Germline V CDR1 and CDR2: SGHRS, YFSETQ. CDR3 length: 14 amino acids.

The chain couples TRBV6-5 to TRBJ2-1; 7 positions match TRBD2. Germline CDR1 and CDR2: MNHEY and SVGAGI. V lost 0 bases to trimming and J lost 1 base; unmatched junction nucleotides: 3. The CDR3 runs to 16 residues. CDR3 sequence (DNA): TGTGCCAGCAGTTACTCGAGGACTAGGTCCTACAATGAGCAGTTCTTC. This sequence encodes CASSYSRTRSYNEQFF.

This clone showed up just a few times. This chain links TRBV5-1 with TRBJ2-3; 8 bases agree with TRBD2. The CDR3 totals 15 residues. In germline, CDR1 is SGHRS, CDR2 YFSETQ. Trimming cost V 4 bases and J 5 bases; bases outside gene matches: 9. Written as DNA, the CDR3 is TGCGCCAGCAGCCTAACAAGCGGGAGTGGAGATACGCAGTATTTT. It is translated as CASSLTSGSGDTQYF.

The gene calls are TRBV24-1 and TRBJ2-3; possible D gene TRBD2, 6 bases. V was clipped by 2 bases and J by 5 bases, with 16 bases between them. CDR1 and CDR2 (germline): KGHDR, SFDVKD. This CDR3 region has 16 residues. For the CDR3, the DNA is TGTGCCACCAGTGATTCACTCATCGGGGGAGAAGATACGCAGTATTTT. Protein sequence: CATSDSLIGGEDTQYF.

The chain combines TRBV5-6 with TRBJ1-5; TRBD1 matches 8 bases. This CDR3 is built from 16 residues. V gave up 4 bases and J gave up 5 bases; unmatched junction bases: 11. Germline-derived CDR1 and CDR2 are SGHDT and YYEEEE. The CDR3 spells CASSGSGGLNYQPQHF. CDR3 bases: TGTGCCAGCAGCGGTTCAGGGGGCTTGAACTATCAGCCCCAGCATTTT.

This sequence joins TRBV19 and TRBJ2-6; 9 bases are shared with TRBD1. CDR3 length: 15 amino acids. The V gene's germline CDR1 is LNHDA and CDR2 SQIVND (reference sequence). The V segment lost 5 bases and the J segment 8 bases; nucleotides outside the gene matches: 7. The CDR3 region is CASSEGTGPTNVLTF. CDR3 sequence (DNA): TGTGCCAGTAGTGAAGGGACAGGGCCCACCAACGTCCTGACTTTC. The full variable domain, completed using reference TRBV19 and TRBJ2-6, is DGGITQSPKYLFRKEGQNVTLSCEQNLNHDAMYWYRQDPGQGLRLIYYSQIVNDFQKGDIAEGYSVSREKKESFPLTVTSAQKNPTAFYLCASSEGTGPTNVLTFGAGSRLTVL.

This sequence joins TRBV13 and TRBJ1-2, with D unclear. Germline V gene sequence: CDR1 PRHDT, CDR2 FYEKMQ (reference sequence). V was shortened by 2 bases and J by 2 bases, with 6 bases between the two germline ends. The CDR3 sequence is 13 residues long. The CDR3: CASSLRGNYGYTF. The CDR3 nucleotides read TGTGCCAGCAGCTTAAGAGGGAACTATGGCTACACCTTC.

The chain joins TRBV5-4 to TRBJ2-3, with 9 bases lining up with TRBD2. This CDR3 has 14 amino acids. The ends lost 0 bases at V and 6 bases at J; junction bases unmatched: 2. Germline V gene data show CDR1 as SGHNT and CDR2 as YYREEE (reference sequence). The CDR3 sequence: CASSLVLAGDTQYF. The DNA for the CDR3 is TGTGCCAGCAGCTTGGTGCTAGCGGGGGATACGCAGTATTTT.

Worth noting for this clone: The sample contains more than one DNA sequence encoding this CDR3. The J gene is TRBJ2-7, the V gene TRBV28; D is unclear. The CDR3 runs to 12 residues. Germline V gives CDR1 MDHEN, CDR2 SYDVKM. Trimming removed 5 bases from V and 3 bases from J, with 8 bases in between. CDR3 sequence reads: CASSLSGYEQYF. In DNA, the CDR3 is TGTGCCAGCAGTCTCTCAGGCTACGAGCAGTACTTC.

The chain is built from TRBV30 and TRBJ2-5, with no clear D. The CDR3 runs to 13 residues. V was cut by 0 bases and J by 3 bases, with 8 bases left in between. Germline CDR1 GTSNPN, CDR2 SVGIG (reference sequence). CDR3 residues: CAWSVAREETQYF. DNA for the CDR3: TGTGCCTGGAGTGTAGCACGCGAAGAGACCCAGTACTTC. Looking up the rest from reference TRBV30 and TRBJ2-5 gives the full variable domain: SQTIHQWPATLVQPVGSPLSLECTVEGTSNPNLYWYRQAAGRGLQLLFYSVGIGQISSEVPQNLSASRPQDRQFILSSKKLLLSDSGFYLCAWSVAREETQYFGPGTRLLVL.

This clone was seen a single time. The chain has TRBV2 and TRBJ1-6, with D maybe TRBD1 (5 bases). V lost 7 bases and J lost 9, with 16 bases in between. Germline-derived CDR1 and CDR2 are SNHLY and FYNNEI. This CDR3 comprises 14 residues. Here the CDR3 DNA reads TGTGCCAGCATAGGGGTCACCCTTAGTTCACCCCTCCACTTT. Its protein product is CASIGVTLSSPLHF.

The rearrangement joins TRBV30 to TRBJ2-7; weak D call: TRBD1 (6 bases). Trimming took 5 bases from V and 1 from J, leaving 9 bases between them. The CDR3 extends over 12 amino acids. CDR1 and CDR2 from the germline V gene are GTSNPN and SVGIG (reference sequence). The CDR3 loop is CAWGRGSYEQYF. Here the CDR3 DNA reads TGTGCCTGGGGCAGGGGTTCCTACGAGCAGTACTTC. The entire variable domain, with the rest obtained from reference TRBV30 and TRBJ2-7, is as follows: SQTIHQWPATLVQPVGSPLSLECTVEGTSNPNLYWYRQAAGRGLQLLFYSVGIGQISSEVPQNLSASRPQDRQFILSSKKLLLSDSGFYLCAWGRGSYEQYFGPGTRLTVT.

CDR3 nucleotide sequence: TGTGCCAGCCGGGGACAGGGAGCCACTCTATATGGCTACACCTTC. This encodes CASRGQGATLYGYTF. The chain joins TRBV28 to TRBJ1-2, with 9 nucleotides matching TRBD1. Germline CDR1 is MDHEN and CDR2 is SYDVKM. V dropped 8 bases and J dropped 5; count of bases not matched to a gene: 12. This CDR3 contains 15 residues.

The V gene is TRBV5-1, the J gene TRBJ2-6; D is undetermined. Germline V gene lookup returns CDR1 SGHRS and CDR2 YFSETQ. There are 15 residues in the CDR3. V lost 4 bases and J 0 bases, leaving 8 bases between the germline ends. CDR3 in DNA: TGCGCCAGCAGCCCTACAGACTCTGGGGCCAACGTCCTGACTTTC. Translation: CASSPTDSGANVLTF.

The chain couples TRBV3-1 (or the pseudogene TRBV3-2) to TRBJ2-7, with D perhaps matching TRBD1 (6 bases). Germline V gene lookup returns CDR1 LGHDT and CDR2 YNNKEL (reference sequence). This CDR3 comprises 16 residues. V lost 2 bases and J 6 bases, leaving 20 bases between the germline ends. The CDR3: CASSQPGPPGACEQYF. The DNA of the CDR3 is TGTGCCAGCAGCCAACCGGGACCCCCAGGGGCGTGCGAGCAGTACTTC.

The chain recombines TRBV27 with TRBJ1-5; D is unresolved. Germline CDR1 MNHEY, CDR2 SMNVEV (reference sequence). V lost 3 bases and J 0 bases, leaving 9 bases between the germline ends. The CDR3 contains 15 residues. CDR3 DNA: TGTGCCAGCAGTTTCTCGGGTAATAGCAATCAGCCCCAGCATTTT. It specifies CASSFSGNSNQPQHF.

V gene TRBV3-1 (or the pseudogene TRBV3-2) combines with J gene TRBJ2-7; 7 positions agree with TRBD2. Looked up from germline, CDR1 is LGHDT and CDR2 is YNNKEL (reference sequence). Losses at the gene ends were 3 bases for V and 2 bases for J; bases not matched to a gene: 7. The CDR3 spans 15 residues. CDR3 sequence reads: CASSHSSSGPYEQYF. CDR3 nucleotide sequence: TGTGCCAGCAGCCACTCGTCTAGCGGACCCTACGAGCAGTACTTC.

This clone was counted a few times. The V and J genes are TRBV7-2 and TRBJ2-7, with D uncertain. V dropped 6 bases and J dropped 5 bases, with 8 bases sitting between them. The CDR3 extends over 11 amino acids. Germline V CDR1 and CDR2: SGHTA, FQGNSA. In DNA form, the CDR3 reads TGTGCCAGCAGTTTTTTCAACGAGCAGTACTTC. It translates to CASSFFNEQYF.

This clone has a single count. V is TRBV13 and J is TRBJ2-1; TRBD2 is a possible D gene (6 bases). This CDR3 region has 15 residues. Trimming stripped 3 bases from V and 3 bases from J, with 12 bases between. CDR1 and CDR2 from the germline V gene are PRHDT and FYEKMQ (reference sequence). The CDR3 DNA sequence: TGTGCCAGCAGCTTTGGGCTAGCGAGCTACAATGAGCAGTTCTTC. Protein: CASSFGLASYNEQFF.